This is a list of T cell receptor beta chains from one sample in a study of cytomegalovirus exposure and HLA in healthy donors. This table comes from immunoSEQ multiplex PCR, and its TCRdb copy is limited to in-frame clones, with some not included. The data contain about 160,000 clones, nearly 80% of them singletons. The sequenced material came from PBMCs. These TCRs come from a man in his late teens or twenties in good health and CMV-seropositive. Each CDR3 is given with its conserved first and last residue. Fields, in order: D gene, V gene, clone size, J gene, CDR3 DNA, CDR3 protein. The D gene is left open where the match is weak. For some rows the clone size is stated as once, few or many, or as a class when expanded; others skip it.

-	TRBV19	-	TRBJ1-5	TGTGCCAGTAGCATCGGGGGAGACTTTCAGCCCCAGCATTTT	CASSIGGDFQPQHF
TRBD1	TRBV29-1	-	TRBJ2-1	TGCAGCTCCGGACAGGGCCATGAGCAGTTCTTC	CSSGQGHEQFF
-	TRBV25-1	-	TRBJ2-1	TGTGCCAGCAGTGAGCTACCGCGGAGAGCCACCTACAATGAGCAGTTCTTC	CASSELPRRATYNEQFF
-	TRBV5-1	-	TRBJ2-5	TGCGCCAGCAGCTTGGCCGGGAGCGCGTTCCCGGAGACCCAGTACTTC	CASSLAGSAFPETQYF
-	TRBV11-1	few	TRBJ2-5	TGTGCCAGCAGCCAGGCGGGACTTATATACCAAGAGACCCAGTACTTC	CASSQAGLIYQETQYF
-	TRBV2	-	TRBJ1-4	TGTGCCAGCAGTGGCGAAGCTAATGAAAAACTGTTTTTT	CASSGEANEKLFF
-	TRBV28	-	TRBJ2-7	TGTGCCAGCAAGCTCGCGGCATACGAGCAGTACTTC	CASKLAAYEQYF
TRBD1	TRBV2	-	TRBJ1-5	TGTGCCAGCACCTTAGACAGGGGCAATCAGCCCCAGCATTTT	CASTLDRGNQPQHF
-	TRBV9	-	TRBJ2-5	TGTGCCAGCAGCGTAGGACAAAGACGAGAGACCCAGTACTTC	CASSVGQRRETQYF
-	TRBV9	-	TRBJ2-3	TGTGCCAGCAGCGTACACCACCGGGAGACGACAGATACGCAGTATTTT	CASSVHHRETTDTQYF
-	TRBV4-2	-	TRBJ1-4	TGTGCCAGCAGCCATTCGGACAGTCGTAATGAAAAACTGTTTTTT	CASSHSDSRNEKLFF
TRBD1	TRBV9	once	TRBJ2-1	TGTGCCAGCAGCGCTGAGGGACAGGGGAGGCACAATGAGCAGTTCTTC	CASSAEGQGRHNEQFF
-	TRBV7-2	once	TRBJ2-1	TGTGCCAGCAGAAATGTCAACAATGAGCAGTTCTTC	CASRNVNNEQFF
TRBD1	TRBV11-3	-	TRBJ1-1	TGTGCCAGCAGCTCGAGGACAGGAATGGACACTGAAGCTTTCTTT	CASSSRTGMDTEAFF
TRBD1	TRBV7-9	-	TRBJ2-7	TGTGCCAGCAGCTTAGACCCGGGACAGGGTTCCTACGAGCAGTACTTC	CASSLDPGQGSYEQYF
TRBD1	TRBV9	few	TRBJ2-3	TGTGCCAGCAGCGTAGGGGACAGGGTAACAGATACGCAGTATTTT	CASSVGDRVTDTQYF
TRBD2	TRBV4-2	-	TRBJ2-1	TGTGCCAGCAGCCCACCGGGACTAGATTACAATGAGCAGTTCTTC	CASSPPGLDYNEQFF
-	TRBV28	once	TRBJ1-4	TGTGCCATCAAAGACACAACAAATGAAAAACTGTTTTTT	CAIKDTTNEKLFF
TRBD2	TRBV7-2	-	TRBJ2-3	TGTGCCAGCAGACGCAATAGCGGGAGCACAGATACGCAGTATTTT	CASRRNSGSTDTQYF
TRBD2	TRBV7-6	-	TRBJ2-5	TGTGCCAGCAGCTTATATATCGGCGGGAGCGAAGAAGAGACCCAGTACTTC	CASSLYIGGSEEETQYF
-	TRBV7-6	-	TRBJ2-3	TGTGCCAGCAGCTTATCGCAGACTAGCACAGATACGCAGTATTTT	CASSLSQTSTDTQYF
-	TRBV10-3	-	TRBJ2-5	TGTGCCATCAGTGGTGGGGCGGGGGAGACCCAGTACTTC	CAISGGAGETQYF